Reported below is one TCR beta chain. TCRdb's copy holds only in-frame clones and misses some; the assay was immunoSEQ multiplex PCR. The table has 850,000 to 1,200,000 clones, around 74% seen once. The source of the sample is a study of shared clonotypes between healthy human individuals. Sequences were obtained from memory CD4+ T cells sorted from blood. Subset of the sample: CD45RA-negative fraction. This receptor was obtained from a man younger than 35 in good health.

CDR3 sequence reads: CASRGGGETQYF. In DNA form, the CDR3 reads TGTGCCAGCAGGGGAGGTGGGGAGACCCAGTACTTC. The J gene is TRBJ2-5, the V gene TRBV6-6, with D perhaps matching TRBD2 (6 bases). The V end lost 6 bases, the J end lost 5 bases, and 10 bases lay between the germline ends. The length of the CDR3 is 12 residues. Per germline, CDR1 MNHNY and CDR2 SVGAGI (reference sequence).